These T cell receptor beta chains were read from a single sample in a study of blood T cell repertoires in COVID-19. Profiling relied on immunoSEQ multiplex PCR, and the TCRdb table lists in-frame clones only, not all of them. The sample holds around 150,000 clones, roughly four fifths seen once. The sample consisted of peripheral blood. The receptors were sampled from a woman aged 80 or over with acute or convalescent COVID-19. The conserved cysteine and the conserved F or W are not part of the CDR3 here. Each record gives: J gene, V gene, clone size, CDR3 protein. Size tells how often a clone was seen (once, few, many) or the class of an expanded clone, and some rows leave it out.

j_gene: TRBJ1-1; v_gene: TRBV12-3/TRBV12-4; abundance: once; CDR3aa: ASKETVNTEAF
j_gene: TRBJ2-7; v_gene: TRBV29-1; abundance: -; CDR3aa: SVVGGVDREQY
j_gene: TRBJ1-2; v_gene: TRBV5-1; abundance: -; CDR3aa: ASSPEGGGYGYT
j_gene: TRBJ2-7; v_gene: TRBV20-1; abundance: -; CDR3aa: SASTYRDYLPYEQY
j_gene: TRBJ2-7; v_gene: TRBV6-5; abundance: -; CDR3aa: ASSDRSGLASEQY
j_gene: TRBJ2-7; v_gene: TRBV10-1; abundance: few; CDR3aa: ASSGGQNYEQY
j_gene: TRBJ2-1; v_gene: TRBV20-1; abundance: -; CDR3aa: SASRGRGEQF
j_gene: TRBJ2-3; v_gene: TRBV18; abundance: once; CDR3aa: ASSPLAGYTDTQY
j_gene: TRBJ2-3; v_gene: TRBV3-1/TRBV3-2; abundance: -; CDR3aa: ASSHLAAGGTDTQY
j_gene: TRBJ2-4; v_gene: TRBV7-8; abundance: -; CDR3aa: ASSLIPGLALTKNIQY